This passage covers 26 T cell receptor beta chains from one sample sequenced in a study of response to subunit inactivated influenza vaccine. TCRdb analysed the RT-PCR reads with MiXCR anew, one entry per CDR3 protein. The sample carries around 470,000 distinct CDR3 sequences, roughly 7.6% recorded once. The material sequenced was PBMCs from blood, taken around 25 months after vaccination. The receptors derive from a man aged 45-69 years who received an inactivated influenza vaccine.

This chain connects TRBV11-2 to TRBJ1-2; D gene ambiguous. The V gene lost 0 bases and the J gene lost 3 bases, with 8 bases spanning the gap. The CDR3 spans 14 residues. Germline values: CDR1 SGHAT, CDR2 FQNNGV. CDR3 sequence (DNA): TGTGCCAGCAGCTTAGATAAGGCCGACTATGGCTACACCTTC. It translates to CASSLDKADYGYTF.

This chain connects TRBV6-2 or TRBV6-3 to TRBJ2-1; TRBD2 is a possible D gene (6 bases). V was trimmed by 0 bases and J by 6 bases, leaving 12 bases between them. The CDR3 covers 15 residues. Looked up from germline, CDR1 is MNHEY and CDR2 is SVGEGT. CDR3 sequence reads: CASSYSSSGVNEQFF. CDR3 DNA: TGTGCCAGCAGTTACTCTAGTAGCGGAGTCAATGAGCAGTTCTTC.

This clonotype has more than one count but fewer than ten. The CDR3 coding sequence is TGTGCCAGCAGACCCAGTCCGGGACAGCCACCGGATTACGAGCAGTACTTC. This translates into CASRPSPGQPPDYEQYF. This chain joins TRBV28 and TRBJ2-7; 7 bases agree with TRBD1. The CDR3 runs to 17 residues. Trimming at V came to 6 bases and at J to 4 bases, leaving 18 bases not matched to a gene. CDR1 is MDHEN and CDR2 is SYDVKM in the germline V gene. Full variable domain (missing parts from reference TRBV28 and TRBJ2-7): DVKVTQSSRYLVKRTGEKVFLECVQDMDHENMFWYRQDPGLGLRLIYFSYDVKMKEKGDIPEGYSVSREKKERFSLILESASTNQTSMYLCASRPSPGQPPDYEQYFGPGTRLTVT.

A few counts support this clonotype. The chain recombines TRBV10-1 with TRBJ2-7, with D perhaps TRBD1 (6 bases). The V and J ends lost 7 bases and 3 bases respectively, with 16 bases between them. Germline V lookup: CDR1 WNHNN, CDR2 SYGVQD (reference sequence). The CDR3 contains 14 residues. The CDR3 is CASNNQGPLYEQYF. The CDR3 bases are TGCGCCAGCAACAACCAGGGGCCGCTCTACGAGCAGTACTTC.

This clonotype was detected only a few times. This may be a read error, as it is one base from a much larger clone. J is TRBJ2-1 and V is TRBV20-1; D gene uncertain. Trimming removed 0 bases at V and 0 bases at J, with 6 bases between. This CDR3 spans 14 amino acids. Germline loops: CDR1 DFQATT, CDR2 SNEGSKA (reference sequence). CDR3 amino acids: CSARDPGSYNEQFF. DNA of the CDR3: TGCAGTGCTAGAGATCCGGGCTCCTACAATGAGCAGTTCTTC.

This clonotype was observed many times. J is TRBJ2-1 and V is TRBV6-2 or TRBV6-3; 7 bases align to TRBD1. Trimming took 5 bases from V and 2 from J; bases not matched to a gene: 3. The CDR3 is made up of 14 amino acids. Looked up from germline, CDR1 is MNHEY and CDR2 is SVGEGT. As DNA, the CDR3 is TGTGCCAGCAGTCGACAGGGCGCCTACAATGAGCAGTTCTTC. Translated, it gives CASSRQGAYNEQFF.

This clonotype was counted ten times or more. V is TRBV12-3 or TRBV12-4 and J is TRBJ1-5; D uncertain. The CDR3 is 14 residues long. Trimming pared 2 bases from V and 0 bases from J, leaving 5 bases between. The CDR3 bases are TGTGCCAGCAGTTTATCTAATAGCAATCAGCCCCAGCATTTT. It codes for CASSLSNSNQPQHF.

This clonotype was seen only a few times. The rearrangement uses TRBV7-8 and TRBJ1-1, with 7 positions matching TRBD1. V gave up 10 bases and J gave up 5 bases; unmatched junction bases: 10. The germline V gene encodes CDR1 SGHVS and CDR2 FQNEAQ. The CDR3 consists of 13 residues. CDR3: CATTGTARTEAFF. CDR3 nucleotide sequence: TGTGCCACCACCGGGACAGCGAGAACTGAAGCTTTCTTT. Looking up the rest from reference TRBV7-8 and TRBJ1-1 gives the full variable domain: GAGVSQSPRYKVAKRGQDVALRCDPISGHVSLFWYQQALGQGPEFLTYFQNEAQLDKSGLPSDRFFAERPEGSVSTLKIQRTQQEDSAVYLCATTGTARTEAFFGQGTRLTVV.

V is TRBV30 and J is TRBJ1-3, with D possibly matching TRBD1 (5 bases). The V gene's germline CDR1 is GTSNPN and CDR2 SVGIG (reference sequence). The CDR3 extends over 16 amino acids. Trimming left V 4 bases short and J 0 bases short, with 16 bases between. CDR3 residues: CAWKAAGTISGNTIYF. The CDR3 nucleotides read TGTGCCTGGAAAGCGGCAGGGACCATCTCTGGAAACACCATATATTTT.

This chain connects TRBV6-1 to TRBJ1-1; D unclear. This CDR3 spans 16 amino acids. Trimming took off 6 bases at V and 1 base at J, with 18 bases between the two ends. In germline, CDR1 is MNHNS, CDR2 SASEGT. The CDR3 DNA is TGTGCCAGCAGGGCTTTCCAACAGCGGGCGAACACTGAAGCTTTCTTT. This encodes CASRAFQQRANTEAFF.

This clonotype was seen a handful of times. The chain carries TRBV20-1 and TRBJ1-1; 9 bases are a match to TRBD1. Trimming cost V 5 bases and J 5 bases; bases outside gene matches: 15. Germline V gene sequence: CDR1 DFQATT, CDR2 SNEGSKA (reference sequence). This CDR3 comprises 16 residues. The CDR3 reads CSAGGTGQGSRTEAFF. The CDR3 nucleotides are TGCAGTGCTGGGGGAACGGGACAGGGCTCTCGGACTGAAGCTTTCTTT.

Details on this clonotype: At one of its ends the junction is not consistent with the germline gene, which may arise from a read error. The CDR3 coding sequence is TGTGCCAGCAGTCTAAGAACAGGGTACAGTGAGCAGTTCTTC. It encodes CASSLRTGYSEQFF. The V and J genes are TRBV12-3 or TRBV12-4 and TRBJ2-1; D is perhaps TRBD1 (6 bases). The CDR3 loop spans 14 amino acids.

The rearrangement links TRBV6-2 or TRBV6-3 to TRBJ1-1; 9 bases are a match to TRBD1. Trimming took 6 bases from V and 5 from J; bases not matched to a gene: 13. Germline CDR1 MNHEY, CDR2 SVGEGT. This CDR3 spans 16 amino acids. The CDR3 DNA sequence: TGTGCCAGCAGGCACCCAGCGGGACAGGGCATTACTGAAGCTTTCTTT. Protein: CASRHPAGQGITEAFF.

This clonotype appeared many times. The rearrangement joins TRBV25-1 to TRBJ2-5; TRBD1 agrees at 9 bases. The junction had 12 bases not matched to a gene; V was cut back by 1 base and J by 6 bases. This CDR3 has 17 residues. From germline, CDR1 is MGHDK and CDR2 SYGVNS. The CDR3 is CASSESIGQGLKQTQYF. Written as DNA, the CDR3 is TGTGCCAGCAGTGAATCTATAGGACAGGGGTTAAAACAGACCCAGTACTTC.

The gene calls are TRBV30 and TRBJ2-3; 7 bases agree with TRBD2. Germline assignment: CDR1 GTSNPN and CDR2 SVGIG (reference sequence). This CDR3 contains 14 residues. V shed 5 bases, J shed 0 bases, and the junction held 5 bases outside the gene matches. CDR3 in amino acids: CAWASGSSTDTQYF. CDR3 nucleotide sequence: TGTGCCTGGGCTAGCGGATCTAGCACAGATACGCAGTATTTT. Filled out from reference TRBV30 and TRBJ2-3, the complete variable domain reads SQTIHQWPATLVQPVGSPLSLECTVEGTSNPNLYWYRQAAGRGLQLLFYSVGIGQISSEVPQNLSASRPQDRQFILSSKKLLLSDSGFYLCAWASGSSTDTQYFGPGTRLTVL.

The V gene is TRBV10-3, the J gene TRBJ2-5; the D gene is possibly TRBD1 (6 bases). Germline V gene sequence: CDR1 ENHRY, CDR2 SYGVKD. The CDR3 spans 13 residues. Trimming shortened V by 5 bases and J by 2 bases, and 9 bases separated the two germline ends. For the CDR3, the DNA is TGTGCCATCAGTCGACAGGTTCAAGAGACCCAGTACTTC. This sequence encodes CAISRQVQETQYF.

This chain joins TRBV18 and TRBJ2-1; D ambiguous. V was trimmed by 3 bases and J by 7 bases, leaving 10 bases between them. The CDR3 has 13 residues. Germline lookup yields CDR1 KGHSH and CDR2 LQKENI. CDR3 coding DNA: TGTGCCAGCTCACCGTCGCTGGGTAATGAGCAGTTCTTC. It translates to CASSPSLGNEQFF.

The chain combines TRBV6-4 with TRBJ2-5, with a possible D match to TRBD2 (5 bases). Trimming stripped 2 bases from V and 2 bases from J, with 9 bases between. Per the germline V gene, CDR1 is MRHNA and CDR2 is SNTAGT. There are 14 residues in the CDR3. CDR3 residues: CASSDRPGQETQYF. CDR3 sequence (DNA): TGTGCCAGCAGTGACAGGCCGGGACAAGAGACCCAGTACTTC.

This clonotype was seen a handful of times. The chain is built from TRBV24-1 and TRBJ2-3; the match to TRBD1 covers 8 bases. The CDR3 totals 16 residues. Germline assignment: CDR1 KGHDR and CDR2 SFDVKD. Trimming cost V 3 bases and J 6 bases; bases outside gene matches: 10. The chain's CDR3 is CATSDPGQGLGDTQYF. CDR3 bases: TGTGCCACCAGTGATCCCGGACAGGGTCTAGGTGATACGCAGTATTTT.

This clonotype was counted a few times. V and J are TRBV29-1 and TRBJ2-1; either TRBD1 or TRBD2 may supply D (5 bases each). V lost 7 bases, J lost 7 bases, and 17 bases lay in between. Per germline, CDR1 SQVTM and CDR2 ANQGSEA. The CDR3 has 13 residues. CDR3 protein: CSAGLGPINEQFF. The CDR3 coding sequence is TGCAGCGCGGGATTGGGGCCTATTAATGAGCAGTTCTTC.

The sample holds a few counts of this clonotype. This rearrangement joins TRBV20-1 to TRBJ1-5, with D possibly TRBD1 on 5 matching bases. The germline V gene has CDR1 DFQATT and CDR2 SNEGSKA (reference sequence). The CDR3 loop spans 15 amino acids. Trimming shortened V by 2 bases and J by 0 bases, and 11 bases separated the two germline ends. The CDR3 reads CSARRGSHSNQPQHF. The DNA for the CDR3 is TGCAGTGCTAGAAGGGGAAGCCATAGCAATCAGCCCCAGCATTTT.

V gene TRBV4-3 combines with J gene TRBJ1-1; 7 bases agree with TRBD1. Germline loops: CDR1 LGHNA, CDR2 YSLEER. Losses at the gene ends were 2 bases for V and 6 bases for J; bases not matched to a gene: 15. The CDR3 is 17 residues long. This CDR3 reads CASSQSTGAGLRAEAFF. For the CDR3, the DNA is TGCGCCAGCAGCCAATCTACAGGGGCCGGGTTGAGGGCTGAAGCTTTCTTT.

In its sample, this clonotype was seen a few times. V usage is TRBV14 and J usage is TRBJ2-1; 7 positions match TRBD2. V shed 10 bases, J shed 5 bases, and the junction held 5 bases outside the gene matches. The V gene's germline CDR1 is SGHDN and CDR2 FVKESK. There are 12 residues in the CDR3. The CDR3 DNA follows: TGTGCCACAGCGGGACTCCACAATGAGCAGTTCTTC. Its protein is CATAGLHNEQFF.

This clonotype was observed many times. V is TRBV20-1 and J is TRBJ2-3; TRBD2 agrees at 12 bases. Germline lookup yields CDR1 DFQATT and CDR2 SNEGSKA (reference sequence). Unmatched junction bases numbered 6, after V lost 6 bases and J lost 5 bases. CDR3 size: 14 residues. CDR3 loop: CSAASGGALDTQYF. CDR3 nucleotides: TGCAGTGCAGCTAGCGGGGGGGCTTTAGATACGCAGTATTTT.

In its sample, this clonotype was seen a few times. The chain links TRBV6-5 to TRBJ2-5; D might be TRBD2 (6 bases). Per the germline V gene, CDR1 is MNHEY and CDR2 is SVGAGI. Trimming took 2 bases from V and 5 from J, leaving 12 bases between them. This CDR3 has 14 amino acids. The CDR3 DNA reads TGTGCCAGCAGTTACGAAGCTAGCGTGGAGACCCAGTACTTC. Its translation: CASSYEASVETQYF.

The sample holds a few counts of this clonotype. The chain has TRBV20-1 and TRBJ1-5; 8 bases fit TRBD1. V was clipped by 8 bases and J by 2 bases; unmatched bases: 11. The CDR3 length is 15 residues. Per germline, CDR1 DFQATT and CDR2 SNEGSKA (reference sequence). The CDR3 nucleotides read TGCAGTAGACCTGGACAGGGTCCTTGCAATCAGCCCCAGCATTTT. Translation gives CSRPGQGPCNQPQHF.